A single sample gave rise to the 15 T cell receptor beta chains below, sequenced in a study of shared clonotypes between healthy human individuals. This table comes from immunoSEQ multiplex PCR, and its TCRdb copy is limited to in-frame clones, with some not included. This sample yields over a million clones, of which about 75% are seen a single time; approximately 1.5% belongs to the top ten. What was sequenced was memory CD4+ T cells sorted from blood. Regarding subset: CD45RA-negative fraction. The origin of the receptors is a man between 18 and 35 years old in good health.

The CDR3 DNA reads as TGTGCCAGCAGCCCTCTGGAGGGCCGCACAGATACGCAGTATTTT. It codes for CASSPLEGRTDTQYF. The chain uses TRBV9 and TRBJ2-3; a possible D gene is TRBD2 (6 bases). Germline CDR1 reads SGDLS; CDR2 reads YYNGEE. The CDR3 totals 15 residues. V was pared by 4 bases and J by 1 base, with 13 bases between.

For this clone: A read error may explain this, as a much larger clone is one base away. The same CDR3 is also encoded by other DNA sequences in this sample. The chain has TRBV4-1 and TRBJ2-5; 8 bases are a match to TRBD2. Germline CDR1 is MGHRA and CDR2 is YSYEKL. The CDR3 contains 17 residues. V lost 4 bases and J lost 2; bases outside the gene matches: 12. The CDR3 DNA is TGCGCCAGCAGCCCAGGGGTGGTAGCGGGGACACAAGAGACCCAGTACTTC. Protein sequence: CASSPGVVAGTQETQYF.

CDR3 loop: CASSGTTNTEAFF. As DNA, the CDR3 is TGTGCCAGCTCCGGGACAACCAACACTGAAGCTTTCTTT. This chain links TRBV6-5 with TRBJ1-1, with D possibly being TRBD1 (6 bases). The V gene's germline CDR1 is MNHEY and CDR2 SVGAGI. The length of the CDR3 is 13 residues. The V end lost 8 bases, the J end lost 2 bases, and 12 bases lay between the germline ends.

The gene calls are TRBV19 and TRBJ1-1; TRBD1 matches 8 bases. Germline V lookup: CDR1 LNHDA, CDR2 SQIVND (reference sequence). The CDR3 length is 14 residues. V lost 6 bases to trimming and J lost 5 bases; unmatched junction nucleotides: 8. The CDR3 nucleotides are TGTGCCAGTAGGGACAGGGCGTTGACAACTGAAGCTTTCTTT. Encoded protein: CASRDRALTTEAFF.

The rearrangement uses TRBV29-1 and TRBJ2-5; 8 positions match TRBD2. The CDR3 sequence is 13 residues long. Germline V gene sequence: CDR1 SQVTM, CDR2 ANQGSEA. The ends lost 3 bases at V and 5 bases at J; junction bases unmatched: 5. CDR3 coding DNA: TGCAGCGTTGAGCCGACTAGCGCGGAGACCCAGTACTTC. Protein: CSVEPTSAETQYF. Looking up the rest from reference TRBV29-1 and TRBJ2-5 gives the full variable domain: SAVISQKPSRDICQRGTSLTIQCQVDSQVTMMFWYRQQPGQSLTLIATANQGSEATYESGFVIDKFPISRPNLTFSTLTVSNMSPEDSSIYLCSVEPTSAETQYFGPGTRLLVL.

The rearrangement joins TRBV27 to TRBJ1-1; perhaps TRBD1 as D (6 bases). The germline V gene has CDR1 MNHEY and CDR2 SMNVEV (reference sequence). Trimming stripped 5 bases from V and 10 bases from J, with 17 bases between. This CDR3 contains 13 residues. The CDR3 nucleotides are TGTGCCAGCAGTAGGGGGGAGGGGGGACGAGCTTTCTTT. Translation gives CASSRGEGGRAFF.

This chain uses TRBV6-6 with TRBJ1-2; D is uncertain. The V end lost 4 bases, the J end lost 5 bases, and 11 bases lay between the germline ends. Germline loops: CDR1 MNHNY, CDR2 SVGAGI (reference sequence). The CDR3 totals 13 residues. This chain's CDR3 is CASSLGSLYGYTF. The CDR3 coding sequence is TGTGCCAGCAGTTTAGGCAGCCTATATGGCTACACCTTC.

CDR3 bases: TGTGCCAGCAGCGAGCATGGGGGGCTCGAAAAACTGTTTTTT. Residues: CASSEHGGLEKLFF. The J gene is TRBJ1-4, the V gene TRBV7-2, with D maybe TRBD1 (6 bases). Germline V gene data show CDR1 as SGHTA and CDR2 as FQGNSA. Trimming removed 5 bases at V and 8 bases at J, with 15 bases between. The CDR3 length is 14 residues.

This sequence joins TRBV29-1 and TRBJ1-1; 8 positions match TRBD1. V lost 0 bases, J lost 3 bases, and 6 bases stayed unmatched. The CDR3 runs to 15 residues. Germline CDR1 and CDR2: SQVTM and ANQGSEA. As DNA, the CDR3 is TGCAGCGTTGAAGAGATGGGCAGGGGGCACACTGAAGCTTTCTTT. Protein: CSVEEMGRGHTEAFF.

This clone occurred a few times. Other DNA sequences in this specimen translate into the identical CDR3. CDR3 DNA: TGTGCCAGCAGTTTAGAGGGGGGCAATCAGCCCCAGCATTTT. Protein product: CASSLEGGNQPQHF. The chain carries TRBV28 and TRBJ1-5; TRBD1 might be the D (6 bases). Trimming left V 2 bases short and J 2 bases short, with 7 bases between. This CDR3 region has 14 residues. Germline assignment: CDR1 MDHEN and CDR2 SYDVKM.

The chain links TRBV19 to TRBJ1-3; no clear D. Trimming took off 6 bases at V and 4 bases at J, with 16 bases between the two ends. The CDR3 runs 15 residues. The germline V gene encodes CDR1 LNHDA and CDR2 SQIVND (reference sequence). The CDR3 region has the DNA TGTGCCAGTAGCCAAAGGCAGGCCCAAGGAAACACCATATATTTT. Its protein product is CASSQRQAQGNTIYF.

The chain combines TRBV7-2 with TRBJ2-6; D perhaps matches TRBD1 (6 bases). Germline V gene data show CDR1 as SGHTA and CDR2 as FQGNSA. CDR3 length equals 18 residues. V lost 7 bases, J lost 0 bases, and 19 bases lay in between. CDR3 nucleotide sequence: TGTGCCAGCACCATTTCAGGACAGTCCCTCTCTGGGGCCAACGTCCTGACTTTC. It translates to CASTISGQSLSGANVLTF. Full variable domain (rest looked up from reference TRBV7-2 and TRBJ2-6): GAGVSQSPSNKVTEKGKDVELRCDPISGHTALYWYRQSLGQGLEFLIYFQGNSAPDKSGLPSDRFSAERTGGSVSTLTIQRTQQEDSAVYLCASTISGQSLSGANVLTFGAGSRLTVL.

The chain couples TRBV7-3 to TRBJ2-2, with D perhaps matching TRBD2 (6 bases). CDR3 length: 16 amino acids. Germline lookup yields CDR1 SGHTA and CDR2 FQGTGA. The V gene lost 5 bases and the J gene lost 2 bases, with 15 bases spanning the gap. CDR3 amino acids: CASSPRGGDNTGELFF. DNA for the CDR3: TGTGCCAGCAGCCCTCGTGGCGGGGATAACACCGGGGAGCTGTTTTTT. Full variable domain (missing parts from reference TRBV7-3 and TRBJ2-2): GAGVSQTPSNKVTEKGKYVELRCDPISGHTALYWYRQSLGQGPEFLIYFQGTGAADDSGLPNDRFFAVRPEGSVSTLKIQRTERGDSAVYLCASSPRGGDNTGELFFGEGSRLTVL.

This clone appeared once. This sequence joins TRBV6-5 and TRBJ2-7, with 7 nucleotides matching TRBD1. Germline lookup yields CDR1 MNHEY and CDR2 SVGAGI. The CDR3 extends over 14 amino acids. J was trimmed by 3 bases and V by 5 bases; bases with no gene match: 7. The CDR3 spells CASSRDRPNYEQYF. For the CDR3, the DNA is TGTGCCAGCAGTAGGGACAGACCCAACTACGAGCAGTACTTC.

The V and J genes are TRBV7-2 and TRBJ2-5; 13 positions agree with TRBD2. V lost 4 bases and J lost 5; bases outside the gene matches: 13. The V gene's germline CDR1 is SGHTA and CDR2 FQGNSA. The CDR3 runs 18 residues. In DNA form, the CDR3 reads TGTGCCAGCAGCTCTAACAGGGGGGGACTAGCGGGATTTGAGACCCAGTACTTC. It is translated as CASSSNRGGLAGFETQYF. Based on the CDR3 plus reference TRBV7-2 and TRBJ2-5, the full variable domain is GAGVSQSPSNKVTEKGKDVELRCDPISGHTALYWYRQSLGQGLEFLIYFQGNSAPDKSGLPSDRFSAERTGGSVSTLTIQRTQQEDSAVYLCASSSNRGGLAGFETQYFGPGTRLLVL.